This T cell receptor (beta chain) was sequenced for a study of T cells in Graves' hyperthyroidism and ophthalmopathy. Study-wide context: Peripheral blood draws took place at initial diagnosis, ahead of any treatment. General study results and limits: Most expanded thyroid clonotypes above 0.001 recurred in blood.

This clonotype was counted many times. What it binds is unknown. Patients with ophthalmopathy all had a Clinical Activity Score of at least 3, a NOSPECS grade of at least 4 and duration under 3 months. Diagnoses used clinical symptoms, serum thyroxine and TRAb, thyroid ultrasound and orbital computed tomography. The CDR3 regions of TCR beta were amplified from RNA transcripts. During a first-round RT-PCR of the TCR CDR3, the HTBI primer set was used. Using its own MiXCR run on the multiplex PCR reads, TCRdb lists one record per CDR3 protein. Of some 650,000 distinct CDR3 sequences detected, about a sixth appear once; the ten largest clones hold roughly 3.3%. The CDR3 is 16 residues long. The ends lost 3 bases at V and 4 bases at J; junction bases unmatched: 9. Germline V CDR1 and CDR2: SGHAT, FQNNGV.

Sequences were obtained from blood. The J gene is TRBJ1-2, the V gene TRBV11-2, with 9 bases aligning to TRBD1. The receptor's source is a woman aged 40 to 50 with Graves' ophthalmopathy. CDR3 DNA sequence: TGTGCCAGCAGCTTGGAGGGACAGGGCGGTCCCTATGGCTACACCTTC. Amino acid sequence: CASSLEGQGGPYGYTF.